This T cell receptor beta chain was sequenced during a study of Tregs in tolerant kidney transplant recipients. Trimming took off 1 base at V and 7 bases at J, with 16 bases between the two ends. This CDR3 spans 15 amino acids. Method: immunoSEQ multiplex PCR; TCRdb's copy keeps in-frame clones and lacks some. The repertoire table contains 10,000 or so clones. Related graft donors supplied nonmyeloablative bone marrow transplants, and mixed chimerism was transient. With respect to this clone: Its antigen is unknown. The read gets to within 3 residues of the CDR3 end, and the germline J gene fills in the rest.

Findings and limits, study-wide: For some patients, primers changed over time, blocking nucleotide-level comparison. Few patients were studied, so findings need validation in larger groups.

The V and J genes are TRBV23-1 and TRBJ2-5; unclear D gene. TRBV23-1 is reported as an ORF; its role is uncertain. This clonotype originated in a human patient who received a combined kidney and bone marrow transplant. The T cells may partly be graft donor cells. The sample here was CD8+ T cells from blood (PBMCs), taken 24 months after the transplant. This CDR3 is CASSQFDTPVVTQYF. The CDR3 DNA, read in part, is TGCGCCAGCAGTCAATTTGATACTCCCGTGGTGACC.